The present T cell receptor (beta chain) was sequenced within a study of cytomegalovirus exposure and HLA in healthy donors. Germline lookup yields CDR1 MGHRA and CDR2 YSYEKL. This CDR3 comprises 15 residues. V was shortened by 4 bases and J by 5 bases, with 14 bases between the two germline ends. General observations from the study: Data from an earlier analysis indicated that most TCR beta V segments were productive either about 90% or about 30% of the time. Other equally common chains were less clonally expanded than HLA-associated TCR beta chains, a later analysis showed. Most CMV-associated TCR beta chains appeared HLA-restricted in a later analysis. In vitro checks showed that a few CMV-associated chains really do target CMV antigens.

Note on this clone: No antigen is known for it.

Primers included in the PCR were 60 Vbeta and 13 Jbeta primers. The assay was immunoSEQ multiplex PCR, and TCRdb's table has in-frame clones only and misses some. This sample has 150,000 or so clones, with approximately 80% found just once. The clonotype originates from a male donor in good health and CMV-seropositive. The sequenced material came from PBMCs. The V call is TRBV4-1, the J call TRBJ1-4; tentative D call: TRBD1 (6 bases). This CDR3 reads CASSRTDSRNEKLFF. The CDR3 DNA follows: TGCGCCAGCAGCCGAACGGACAGCAGAAATGAAAAACTGTTTTTT.